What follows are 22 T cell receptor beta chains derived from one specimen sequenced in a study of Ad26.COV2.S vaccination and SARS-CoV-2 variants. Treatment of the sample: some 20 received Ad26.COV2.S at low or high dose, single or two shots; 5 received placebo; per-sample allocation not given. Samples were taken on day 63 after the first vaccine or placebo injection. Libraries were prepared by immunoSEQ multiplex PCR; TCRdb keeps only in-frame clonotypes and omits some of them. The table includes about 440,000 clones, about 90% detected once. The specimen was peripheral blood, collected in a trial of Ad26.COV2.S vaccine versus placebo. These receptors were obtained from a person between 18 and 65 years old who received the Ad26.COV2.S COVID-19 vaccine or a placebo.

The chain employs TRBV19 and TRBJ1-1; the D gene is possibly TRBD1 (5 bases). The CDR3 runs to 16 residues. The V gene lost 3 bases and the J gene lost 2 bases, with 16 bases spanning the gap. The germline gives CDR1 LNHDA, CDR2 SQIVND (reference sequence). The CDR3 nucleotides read TGTGCCAGTAGTATTCGGGCGGGGGGGAGCAACACTGAAGCTTTCTTT. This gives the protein CASSIRAGGSNTEAFF. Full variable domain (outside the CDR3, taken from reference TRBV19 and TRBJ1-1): DGGITQSPKYLFRKEGQNVTLSCEQNLNHDAMYWYRQDPGQGLRLIYYSQIVNDFQKGDIAEGYSVSREKKESFPLTVTSAQKNPTAFYLCASSIRAGGSNTEAFFGQGTRLTVV.

CDR3 region: CASSLILGASDTQYF. CDR3 in DNA: TGCGCCAGCAGCTTGATATTGGGGGCCTCGGATACGCAGTATTTT. The genes are TRBV5-1 and TRBJ2-3; TRBD1 might be the D (6 bases). Trimming cost V 1 base and J 6 bases, with 15 bases left between them. Germline loops: CDR1 SGHRS, CDR2 YFSETQ. The CDR3 has 15 residues.

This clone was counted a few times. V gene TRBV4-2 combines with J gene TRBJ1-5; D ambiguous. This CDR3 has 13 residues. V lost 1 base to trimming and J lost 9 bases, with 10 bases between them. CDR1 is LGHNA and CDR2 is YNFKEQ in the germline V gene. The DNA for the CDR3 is TGTGCCAGCAGCCAAGCTCAGTTTATGCCCCAGCATTTT. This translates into CASSQAQFMPQHF.

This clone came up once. CDR3 residues: CASSLPQGFSYEQYF. For the CDR3, the DNA is TGTGCCAGCAGTTTGCCCCAGGGGTTCTCCTACGAGCAGTACTTC. The chain has TRBV28 and TRBJ2-7; the D gene is possibly TRBD1 (6 bases). The CDR3 runs to 15 residues. Germline V gene data show CDR1 as MDHEN and CDR2 as SYDVKM. Deletions cut 3 bases from V and 0 bases from J, with 12 bases between.

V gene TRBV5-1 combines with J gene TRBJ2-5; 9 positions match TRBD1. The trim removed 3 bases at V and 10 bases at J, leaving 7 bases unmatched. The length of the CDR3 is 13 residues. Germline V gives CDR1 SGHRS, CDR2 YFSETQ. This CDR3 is CASSSRDREDQYF. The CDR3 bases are TGCGCCAGCAGCTCCCGGGACAGGGAAGACCAGTACTTC.

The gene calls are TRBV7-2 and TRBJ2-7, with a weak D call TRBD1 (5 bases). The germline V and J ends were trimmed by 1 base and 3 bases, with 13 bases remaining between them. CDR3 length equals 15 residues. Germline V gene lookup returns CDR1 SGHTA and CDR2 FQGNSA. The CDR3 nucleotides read TGTGCCAGCAGCTTAGGAAGGGGCCCGCTCTACGAGCAGTACTTC. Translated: CASSLGRGPLYEQYF.

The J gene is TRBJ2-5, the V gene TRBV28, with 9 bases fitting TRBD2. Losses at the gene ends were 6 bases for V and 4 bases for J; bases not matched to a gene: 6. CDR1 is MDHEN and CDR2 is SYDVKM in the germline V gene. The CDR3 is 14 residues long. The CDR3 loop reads CASSRAGGGETQYF. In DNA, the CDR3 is TGTGCCAGCAGCCGAGCGGGAGGTGGAGAGACCCAGTACTTC.

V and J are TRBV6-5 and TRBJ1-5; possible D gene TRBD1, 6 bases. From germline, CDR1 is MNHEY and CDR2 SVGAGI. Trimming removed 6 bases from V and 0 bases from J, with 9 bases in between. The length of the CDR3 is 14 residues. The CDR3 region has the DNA TGTGCCAGCAGCCGGGGGCCTAGCAATCAGCCCCAGCATTTT. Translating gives CASSRGPSNQPQHF.

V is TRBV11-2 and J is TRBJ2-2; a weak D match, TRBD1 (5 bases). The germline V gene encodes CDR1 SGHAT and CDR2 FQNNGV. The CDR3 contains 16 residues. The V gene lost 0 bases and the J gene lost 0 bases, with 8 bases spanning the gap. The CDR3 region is CASSLDPRANTGELFF. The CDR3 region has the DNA TGTGCCAGCAGCTTAGATCCCAGGGCGAACACCGGGGAGCTGTTTTTT.

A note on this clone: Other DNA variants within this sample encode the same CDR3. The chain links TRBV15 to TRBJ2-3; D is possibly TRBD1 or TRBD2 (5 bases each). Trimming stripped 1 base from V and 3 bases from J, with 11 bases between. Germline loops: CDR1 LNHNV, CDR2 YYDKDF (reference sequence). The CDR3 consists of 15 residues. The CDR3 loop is CATSRGGQGTDTQYF. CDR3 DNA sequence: TGTGCCACCAGCAGAGGAGGGCAGGGAACAGATACGCAGTATTTT.

The CDR3 here is CASSLQGVGTNEKLFF. The CDR3 region has the DNA TGTGCCAGCAGCCTTCAGGGGGTGGGAACTAATGAAAAACTGTTTTTT. V gene TRBV3-1 (or the pseudogene TRBV3-2) combines with J gene TRBJ1-4; TRBD1 matches 7 bases. Germline V CDR1 and CDR2: LGHDT, YNNKEL (reference sequence). CDR3 length: 16 residues. V shed 4 bases, J shed 1 base, and the junction held 6 bases outside the gene matches.

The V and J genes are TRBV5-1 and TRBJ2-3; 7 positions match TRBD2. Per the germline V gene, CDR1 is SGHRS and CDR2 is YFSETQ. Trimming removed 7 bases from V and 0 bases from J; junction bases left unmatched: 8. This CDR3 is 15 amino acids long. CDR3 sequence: CASDAGVTSTDTQYF. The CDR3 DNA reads TGCGCCAGCGATGCGGGGGTCACTAGCACAGATACGCAGTATTTT.

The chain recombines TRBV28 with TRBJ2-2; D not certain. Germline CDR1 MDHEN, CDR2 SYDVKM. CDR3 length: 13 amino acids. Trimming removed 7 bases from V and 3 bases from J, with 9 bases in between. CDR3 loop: CASTRYDTGELFF. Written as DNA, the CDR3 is TGTGCCAGCACCCGTTACGACACCGGGGAGCTGTTTTTT.

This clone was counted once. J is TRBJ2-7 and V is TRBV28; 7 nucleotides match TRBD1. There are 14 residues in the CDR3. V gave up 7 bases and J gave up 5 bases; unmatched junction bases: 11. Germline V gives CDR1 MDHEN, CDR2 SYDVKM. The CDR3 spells CASKMRGRPHEQYF. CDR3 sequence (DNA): TGTGCCAGCAAGATGAGGGGGCGGCCCCACGAGCAGTACTTC.

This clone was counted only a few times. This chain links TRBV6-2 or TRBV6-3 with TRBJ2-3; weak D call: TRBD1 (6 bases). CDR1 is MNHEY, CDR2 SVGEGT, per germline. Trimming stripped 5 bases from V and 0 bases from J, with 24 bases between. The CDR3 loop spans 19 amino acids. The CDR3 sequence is CASSTSPGAVGASTDTQYF. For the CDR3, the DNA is TGTGCCAGCAGTACCTCTCCGGGCGCCGTGGGGGCAAGCACAGATACGCAGTATTTT.

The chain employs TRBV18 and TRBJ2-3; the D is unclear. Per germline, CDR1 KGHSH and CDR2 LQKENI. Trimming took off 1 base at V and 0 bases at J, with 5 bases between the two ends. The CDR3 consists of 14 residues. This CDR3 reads CASSPLASTDTQYF. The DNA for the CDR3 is TGTGCCAGCTCACCACTAGCTAGCACAGATACGCAGTATTTT.

CDR3 nucleotides: TGTGCCAGCAGTTTGCACGGAACCTCCTACAATGAGCAGTTCTTC. Protein sequence: CASSLHGTSYNEQFF. The chain employs TRBV27 and TRBJ2-1, with D hard to call. Trimming shortened V by 3 bases and J by 0 bases, and 9 bases separated the two germline ends. The germline CDR1 and CDR2 sequences are MNHEY and SMNVEV (reference sequence). The CDR3 spans 15 residues.

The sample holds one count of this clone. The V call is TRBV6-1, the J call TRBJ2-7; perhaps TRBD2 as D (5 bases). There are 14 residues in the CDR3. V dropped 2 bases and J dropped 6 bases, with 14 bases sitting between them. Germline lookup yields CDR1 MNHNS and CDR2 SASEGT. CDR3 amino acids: CASSEYGKKGEQYF. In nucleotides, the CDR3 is TGTGCCAGCAGTGAATACGGGAAAAAGGGCGAGCAGTACTTC.

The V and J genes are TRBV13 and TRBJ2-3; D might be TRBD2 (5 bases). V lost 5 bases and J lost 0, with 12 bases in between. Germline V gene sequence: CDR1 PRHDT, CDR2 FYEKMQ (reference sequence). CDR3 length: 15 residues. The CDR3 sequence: CASSRRDPSTDTQYF. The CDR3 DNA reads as TGTGCCAGCAGCCGCCGGGATCCCAGCACAGATACGCAGTATTTT. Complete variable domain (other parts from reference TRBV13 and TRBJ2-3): AAGVIQSPRHLIKEKRETATLKCYPIPRHDTVYWYQQGPGQDPQFLISFYEKMQSDKGSIPDRFSAQQFSDYHSELNMSSLELGDSALYFCASSRRDPSTDTQYFGPGTRLTVL.

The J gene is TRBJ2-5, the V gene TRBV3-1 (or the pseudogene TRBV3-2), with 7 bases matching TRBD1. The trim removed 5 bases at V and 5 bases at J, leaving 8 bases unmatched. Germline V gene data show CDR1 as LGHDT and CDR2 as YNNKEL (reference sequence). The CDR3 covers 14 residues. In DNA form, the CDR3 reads TGTGCCAGCAGCAAACGACAGGGCTGGGAGACCCAGTACTTC. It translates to CASSKRQGWETQYF.

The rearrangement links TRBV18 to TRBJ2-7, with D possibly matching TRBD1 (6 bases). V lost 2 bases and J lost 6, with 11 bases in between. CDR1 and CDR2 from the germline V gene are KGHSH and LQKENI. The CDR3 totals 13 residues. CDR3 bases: TGTGCCAGCTCACCAAACACACAGGGCGAGCAGTACTTC. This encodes CASSPNTQGEQYF.

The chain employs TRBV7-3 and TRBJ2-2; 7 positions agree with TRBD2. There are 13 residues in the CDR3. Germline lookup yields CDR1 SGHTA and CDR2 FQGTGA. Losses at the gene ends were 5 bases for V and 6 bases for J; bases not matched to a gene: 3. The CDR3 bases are TGTGCCAGCAGCGGGAGGGATCCCGGGGAGCTGTTTTTT. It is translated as CASSGRDPGELFF.